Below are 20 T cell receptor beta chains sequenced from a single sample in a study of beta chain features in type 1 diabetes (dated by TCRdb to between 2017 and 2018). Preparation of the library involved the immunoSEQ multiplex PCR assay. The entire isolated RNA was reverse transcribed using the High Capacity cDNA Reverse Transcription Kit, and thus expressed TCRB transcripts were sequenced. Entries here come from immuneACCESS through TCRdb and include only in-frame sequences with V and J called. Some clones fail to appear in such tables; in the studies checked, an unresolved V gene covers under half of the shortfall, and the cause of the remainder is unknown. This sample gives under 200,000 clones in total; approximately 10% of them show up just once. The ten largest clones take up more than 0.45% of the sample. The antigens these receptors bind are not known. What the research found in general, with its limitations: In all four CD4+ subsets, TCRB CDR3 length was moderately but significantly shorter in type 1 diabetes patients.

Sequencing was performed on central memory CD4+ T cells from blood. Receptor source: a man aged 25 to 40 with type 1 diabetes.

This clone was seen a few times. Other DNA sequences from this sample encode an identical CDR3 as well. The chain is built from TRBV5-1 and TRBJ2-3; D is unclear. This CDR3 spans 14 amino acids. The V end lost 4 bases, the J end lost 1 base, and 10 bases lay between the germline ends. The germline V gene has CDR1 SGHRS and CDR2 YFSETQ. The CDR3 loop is CASSPGLGTDTQYF. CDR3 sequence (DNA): TGCGCCAGCAGCCCCGGGTTGGGCACAGATACGCAGTATTTT.

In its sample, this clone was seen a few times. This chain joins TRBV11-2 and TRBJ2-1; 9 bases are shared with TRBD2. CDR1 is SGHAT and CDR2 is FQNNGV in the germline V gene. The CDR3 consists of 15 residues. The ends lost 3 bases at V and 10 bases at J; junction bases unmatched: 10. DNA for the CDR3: TGTGCCAGCAGCTTGACTAGCGGAGTCCCTCCGGAGCAGTTCTTC. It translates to CASSLTSGVPPEQFF. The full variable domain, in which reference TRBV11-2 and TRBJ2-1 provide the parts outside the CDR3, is EAGVAQSPRYKIIEKRQSVAFWCNPISGHATLYWYQQILGQGPKLLIQFQNNGVVDDSQLPKDRFSAERLKGVDSTLKIQPAKLEDSAVYLCASSLTSGVPPEQFFGPGTRLTVL.

CDR3 in amino acids: CASSAGTDGYTF. The CDR3, as DNA: TGTGCCAGCTCCGCCGGGACAGACGGCTACACCTTC. The chain uses TRBV18 and TRBJ1-2; TRBD1 agrees at 7 bases. In germline, CDR1 is KGHSH, CDR2 LQKENI. The V and J ends lost 6 bases and 8 bases, in that order; junction bases with no gene match: 6. The CDR3 is 12 residues long.

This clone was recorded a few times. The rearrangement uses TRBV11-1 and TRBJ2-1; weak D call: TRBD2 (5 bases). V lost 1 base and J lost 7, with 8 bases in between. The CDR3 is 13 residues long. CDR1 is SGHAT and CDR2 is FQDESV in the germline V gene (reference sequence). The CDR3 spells CASSLGSGNEQFF. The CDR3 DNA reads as TGTGCCAGCAGCTTAGGATCGGGAAATGAGCAGTTCTTC.

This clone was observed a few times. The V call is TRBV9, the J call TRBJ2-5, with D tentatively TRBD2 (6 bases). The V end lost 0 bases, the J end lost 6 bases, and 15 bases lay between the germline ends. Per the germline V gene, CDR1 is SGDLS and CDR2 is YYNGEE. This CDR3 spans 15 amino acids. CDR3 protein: CASSVGGSSVQTQYF. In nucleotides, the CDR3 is TGTGCCAGCAGCGTAGGGGGGTCTAGCGTTCAGACCCAGTACTTC.

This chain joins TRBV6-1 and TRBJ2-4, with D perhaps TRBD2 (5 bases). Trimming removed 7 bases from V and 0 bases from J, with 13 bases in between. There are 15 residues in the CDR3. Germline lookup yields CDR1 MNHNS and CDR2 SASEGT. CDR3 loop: CASTVDGGAKNIQYF. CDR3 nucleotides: TGTGCCAGCACCGTCGACGGAGGAGCCAAAAACATTCAGTACTTC.

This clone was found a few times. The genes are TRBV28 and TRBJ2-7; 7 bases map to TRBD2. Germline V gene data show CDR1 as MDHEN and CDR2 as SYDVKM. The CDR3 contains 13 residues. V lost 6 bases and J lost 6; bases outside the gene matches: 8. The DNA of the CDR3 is TGTGCCAGCAGGCCTAGCGGCTATGGCGAGCAGTACTTC. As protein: CASRPSGYGEQYF.

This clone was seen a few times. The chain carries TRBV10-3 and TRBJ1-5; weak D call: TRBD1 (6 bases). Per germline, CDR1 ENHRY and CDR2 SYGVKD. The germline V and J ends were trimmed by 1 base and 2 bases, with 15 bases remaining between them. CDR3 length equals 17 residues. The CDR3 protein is CAISELGRGSGNQPQHF. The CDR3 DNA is TGTGCCATCAGTGAGTTAGGTAGGGGGTCAGGCAATCAGCCCCAGCATTTT.

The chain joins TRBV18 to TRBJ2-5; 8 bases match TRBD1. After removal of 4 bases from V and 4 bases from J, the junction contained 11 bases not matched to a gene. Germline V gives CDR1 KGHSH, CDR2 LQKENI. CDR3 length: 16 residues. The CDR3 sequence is CASSHPGQASSETQYF. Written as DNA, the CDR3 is TGTGCCAGCTCACACCCGGGACAGGCAAGTTCAGAGACCCAGTACTTC.

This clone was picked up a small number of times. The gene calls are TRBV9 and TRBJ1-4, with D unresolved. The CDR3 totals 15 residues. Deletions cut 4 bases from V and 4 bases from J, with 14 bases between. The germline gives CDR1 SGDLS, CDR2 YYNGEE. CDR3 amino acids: CASSPQLAINEKLFF. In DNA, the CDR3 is TGTGCCAGCAGCCCCCAACTCGCCATTAATGAAAAACTGTTTTTT.

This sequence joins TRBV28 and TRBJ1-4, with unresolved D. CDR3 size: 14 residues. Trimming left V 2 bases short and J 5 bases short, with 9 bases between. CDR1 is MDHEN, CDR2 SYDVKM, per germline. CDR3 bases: TGTGCCAGCAGTTTACGAGGTTGGAATGAAAAACTGTTTTTT. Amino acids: CASSLRGWNEKLFF.

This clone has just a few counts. The CDR3 region is CRGQGDTEAFF. As DNA, the CDR3 is TGCAGGGGACAGGGGGACACTGAAGCTTTCTTT. V and J are TRBV20-1 and TRBJ1-1, with 11 bases fitting TRBD1. Germline assignment: CDR1 DFQATT and CDR2 SNEGSKA (reference sequence). The CDR3 is 11 residues long.

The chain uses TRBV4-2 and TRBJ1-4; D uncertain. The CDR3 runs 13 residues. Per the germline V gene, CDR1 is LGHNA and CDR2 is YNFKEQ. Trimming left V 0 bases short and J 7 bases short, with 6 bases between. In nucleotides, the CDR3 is TGTGCCAGCAGCCAAGATCTTAGTGAAAAACTGTTTTTT. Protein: CASSQDLSEKLFF.

The CDR3 is CSVALAGGESEQYF. The CDR3 DNA is TGCAGCGTCGCACTAGCGGGAGGCGAGAGCGAGCAGTACTTC. This chain joins TRBV29-1 and TRBJ2-7; 12 nucleotides match TRBD2. V lost 6 bases, J lost 6 bases, and 9 bases stayed unmatched. The CDR3 consists of 14 residues. Germline V gene data show CDR1 as SQVTM and CDR2 as ANQGSEA.

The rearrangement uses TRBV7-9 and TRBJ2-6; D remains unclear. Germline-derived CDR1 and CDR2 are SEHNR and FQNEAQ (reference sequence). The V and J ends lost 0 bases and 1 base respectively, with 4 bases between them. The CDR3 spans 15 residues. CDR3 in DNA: TGTGCCAGCAGCTTAGCACAGTCTGGGGCCAACGTCCTGACTTTC. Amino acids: CASSLAQSGANVLTF.

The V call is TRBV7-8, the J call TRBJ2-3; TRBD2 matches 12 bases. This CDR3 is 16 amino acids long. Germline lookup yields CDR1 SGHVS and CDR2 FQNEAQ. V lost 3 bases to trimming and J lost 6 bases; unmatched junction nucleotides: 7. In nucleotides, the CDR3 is TGTGCCAGCAGCTTCTCTAGCGGGAGGGCGCCTGATACGCAGTATTTT. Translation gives CASSFSSGRAPDTQYF.

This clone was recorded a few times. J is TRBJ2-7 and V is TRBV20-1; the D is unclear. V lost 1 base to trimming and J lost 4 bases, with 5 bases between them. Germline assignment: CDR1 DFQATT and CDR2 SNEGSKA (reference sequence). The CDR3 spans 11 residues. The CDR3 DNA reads TGCAGTGCTAGAGGCGGATACGAGCAGTACTTC. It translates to CSARGGYEQYF.

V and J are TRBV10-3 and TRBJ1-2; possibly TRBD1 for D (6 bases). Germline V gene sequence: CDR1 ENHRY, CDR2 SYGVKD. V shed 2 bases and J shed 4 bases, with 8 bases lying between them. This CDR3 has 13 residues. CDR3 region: CAISEGQSYGYTF. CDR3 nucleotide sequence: TGTGCCATCAGTGAGGGACAGTCCTATGGCTACACCTTC.

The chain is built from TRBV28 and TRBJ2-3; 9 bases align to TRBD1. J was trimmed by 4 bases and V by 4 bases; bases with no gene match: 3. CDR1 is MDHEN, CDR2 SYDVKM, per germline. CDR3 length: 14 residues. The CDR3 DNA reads TGTGCCAGCAGTTGGGGGACAGGGCCAGATACGCAGTATTTT. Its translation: CASSWGTGPDTQYF.

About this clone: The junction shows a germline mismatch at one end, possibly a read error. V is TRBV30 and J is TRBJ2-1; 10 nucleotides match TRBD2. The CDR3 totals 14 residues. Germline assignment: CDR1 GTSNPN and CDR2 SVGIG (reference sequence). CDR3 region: CAWGLAGANSILLF. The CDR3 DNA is TGTGCCTGGGGTCTAGCGGGAGCGAATTCTATACTCCTCTTC.